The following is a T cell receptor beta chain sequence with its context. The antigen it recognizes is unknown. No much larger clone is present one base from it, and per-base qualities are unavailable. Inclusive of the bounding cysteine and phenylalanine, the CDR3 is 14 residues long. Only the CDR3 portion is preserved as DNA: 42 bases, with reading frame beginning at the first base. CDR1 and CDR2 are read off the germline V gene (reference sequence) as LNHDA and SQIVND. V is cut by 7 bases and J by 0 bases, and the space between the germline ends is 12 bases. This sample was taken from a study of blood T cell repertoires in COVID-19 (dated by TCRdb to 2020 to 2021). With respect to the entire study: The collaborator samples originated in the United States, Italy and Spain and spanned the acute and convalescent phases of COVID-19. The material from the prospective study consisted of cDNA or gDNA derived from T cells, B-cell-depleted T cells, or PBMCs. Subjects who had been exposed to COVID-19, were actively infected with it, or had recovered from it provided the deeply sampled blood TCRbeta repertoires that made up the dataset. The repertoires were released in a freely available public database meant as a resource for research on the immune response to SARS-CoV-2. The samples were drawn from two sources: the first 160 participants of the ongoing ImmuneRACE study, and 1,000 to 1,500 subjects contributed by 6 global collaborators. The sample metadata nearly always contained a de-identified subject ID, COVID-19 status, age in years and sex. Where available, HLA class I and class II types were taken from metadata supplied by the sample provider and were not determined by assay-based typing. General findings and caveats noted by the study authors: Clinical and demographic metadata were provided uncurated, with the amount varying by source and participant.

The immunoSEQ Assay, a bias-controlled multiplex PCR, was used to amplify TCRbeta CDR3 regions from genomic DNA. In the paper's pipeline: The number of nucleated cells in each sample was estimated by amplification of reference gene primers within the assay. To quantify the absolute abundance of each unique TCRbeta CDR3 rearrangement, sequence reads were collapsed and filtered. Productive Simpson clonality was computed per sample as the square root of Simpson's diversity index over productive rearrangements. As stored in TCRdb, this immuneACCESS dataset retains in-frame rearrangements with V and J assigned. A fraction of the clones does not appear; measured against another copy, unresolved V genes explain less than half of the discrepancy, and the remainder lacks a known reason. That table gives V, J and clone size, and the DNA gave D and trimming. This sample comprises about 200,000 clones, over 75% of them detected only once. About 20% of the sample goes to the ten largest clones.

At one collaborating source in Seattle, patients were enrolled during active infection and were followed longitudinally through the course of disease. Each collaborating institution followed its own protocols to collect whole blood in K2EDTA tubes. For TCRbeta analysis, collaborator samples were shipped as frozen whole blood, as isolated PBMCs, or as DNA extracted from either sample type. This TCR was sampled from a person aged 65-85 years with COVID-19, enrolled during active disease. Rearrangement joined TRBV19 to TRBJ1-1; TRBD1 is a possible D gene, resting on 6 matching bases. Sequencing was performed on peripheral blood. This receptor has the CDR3 CASMPGDMNTEAFF. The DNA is TGTGCCAGTATGCCAGGGGACATGAACACTGAAGCTTTCTTT. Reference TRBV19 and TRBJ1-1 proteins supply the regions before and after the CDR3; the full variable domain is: DGGITQSPKYLFRKEGQNVTLSCEQNLNHDAMYWYRQDPGQGLRLIYYSQIVNDFQKGDIAEGYSVSREKKESFPLTVTSAQKNPTAFYLCASMPGDMNTEAFFGQGTRLTVV.